What follows is one TCR beta chain and its context. Antigen unknown. The table came from immunoSEQ multiplex PCR; TCRdb's copy has only in-frame clones and leaves some out. Here the sample spans under 2,500,000 clones, around 95% being singletons. The data stem from a study of shared clonotypes between healthy human individuals. As for the study in general: Participating donors consisted of two women and a few men aged 18 to 49.

The study's findings and limits: Among the subsets, naive ones generally showed larger estimated richness than memory ones. Rarefaction gave evidence that sorted-subset sequencing remained incomplete despite large depth. The authors expected sequencing depth to affect clonotype sharing among donors.

Sequenced: naive CD4+ T cells sorted from blood. As for subset: CD45RA+ positively selected. This TCR was sampled from a man in his late teens or twenties in good health.

The CDR3 loop reads CASSLWDYYTDTQYF. CDR3 sequence (DNA): TGTGCCAGCAGCTTGTGGGACTACTACACAGATACGCAGTATTTT. The chain has TRBV5-4 and TRBJ2-3, with 7 bases matching TRBD2. Germline V gives CDR1 SGHNT, CDR2 YYREEE (reference sequence). V gave up 1 base and J gave up 2 bases; unmatched junction bases: 4. The CDR3 is made up of 15 amino acids. Full variable domain (outside the CDR3, taken from reference TRBV5-4 and TRBJ2-3): ETGVTQSPTHLIKTRGQQVTLRCSSQSGHNTVSWYQQALGQGPQFIFQYYREEENGRGNFPPRFSGLQFPNYSSELNVNALELDDSALYLCASSLWDYYTDTQYFGPGTRLTVL.